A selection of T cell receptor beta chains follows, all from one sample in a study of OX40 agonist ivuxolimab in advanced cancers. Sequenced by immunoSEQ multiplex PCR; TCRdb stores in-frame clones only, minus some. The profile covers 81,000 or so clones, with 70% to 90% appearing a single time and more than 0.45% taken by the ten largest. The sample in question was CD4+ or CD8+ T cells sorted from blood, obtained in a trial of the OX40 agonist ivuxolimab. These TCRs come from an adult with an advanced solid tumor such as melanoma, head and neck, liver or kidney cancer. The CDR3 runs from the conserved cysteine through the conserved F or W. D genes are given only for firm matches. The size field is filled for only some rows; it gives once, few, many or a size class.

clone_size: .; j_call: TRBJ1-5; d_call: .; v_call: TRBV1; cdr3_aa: CTSSQGNPPSNQPQHF; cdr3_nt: TGCACCAGCAGCCAAGGAAACCCCCCGAGCAATCAGCCCCAGCATTTT
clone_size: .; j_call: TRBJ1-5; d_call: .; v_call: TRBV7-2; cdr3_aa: CASSQGGGRDQHF; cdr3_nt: TGTGCCAGCAGCCAGGGAGGGGGACGTGACCAGCATTTT
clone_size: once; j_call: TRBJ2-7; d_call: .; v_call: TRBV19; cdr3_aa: CASSSGGASYEQYF; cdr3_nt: TGTGCCAGTAGTAGTGGGGGGGCCTCGTACGAGCAGTACTTC
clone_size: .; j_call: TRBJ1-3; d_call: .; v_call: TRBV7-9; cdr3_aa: CASSFSGNTIYF; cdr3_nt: TGTGCCAGCAGCTTTTCTGGAAACACCATATATTTT
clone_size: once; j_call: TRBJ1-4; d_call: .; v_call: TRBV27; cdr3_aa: CASSLGVNEKLFF; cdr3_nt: TGTGCCAGCAGTTTGGGAGTTAATGAAAAACTGTTCTTT
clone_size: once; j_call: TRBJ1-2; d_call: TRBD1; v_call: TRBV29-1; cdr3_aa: CSVVTGGVDGYTF; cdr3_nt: TGCAGCGTTGTAACAGGGGGTGTGGACGGCTACACCTTC
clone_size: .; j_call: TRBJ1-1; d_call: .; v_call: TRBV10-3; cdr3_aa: CAISESMGTVEAFF; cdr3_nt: TGTGCCATCAGTGAGTCGATGGGGACGGTAGAAGCTTTCTTT
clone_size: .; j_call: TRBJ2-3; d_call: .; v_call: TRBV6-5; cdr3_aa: CASSRNRVTDTQYF; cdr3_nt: TGTGCCAGCAGCAGGAACAGGGTAACAGATACGCAGTATTTT
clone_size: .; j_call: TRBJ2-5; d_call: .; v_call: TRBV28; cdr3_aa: CASRPPGIQETQYF; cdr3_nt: TGTGCCAGCCGCCCGCCAGGGATCCAAGAGACCCAGTACTTC
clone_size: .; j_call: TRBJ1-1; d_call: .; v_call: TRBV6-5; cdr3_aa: CASSYRVEFEAFF; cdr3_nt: TGTGCCAGCAGTTACCGGGTGGAGTTTGAAGCTTTCTTT
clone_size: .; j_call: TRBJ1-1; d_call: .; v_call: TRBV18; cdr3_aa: CASSPEVSWEAFF; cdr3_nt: TGTGCCAGCTCGCCCGAGGTGTCCTGGGAAGCTTTCTTT
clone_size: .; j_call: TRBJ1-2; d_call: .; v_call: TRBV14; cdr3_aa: CASSQSSGGYTF; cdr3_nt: TGTGCCAGCAGCCAAAGCTCTGGAGGCTACACCTTC
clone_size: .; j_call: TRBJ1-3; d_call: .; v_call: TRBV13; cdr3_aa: CASSLGPSSGNTIYF; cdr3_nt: TGTGCCAGCAGCTTAGGGCCCAGCTCTGGAAACACCATATATTTT
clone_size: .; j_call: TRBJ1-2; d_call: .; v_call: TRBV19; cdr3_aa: CASRGDKNYGYTF; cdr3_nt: TGTGCCAGTAGAGGGGACAAGAACTATGGCTACACCTTC
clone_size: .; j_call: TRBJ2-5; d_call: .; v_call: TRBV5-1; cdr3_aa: CASKTLWAEETQYF; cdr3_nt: TGCGCCAGCAAGACTCTTTGGGCAGAAGAGACCCAGTACTTC
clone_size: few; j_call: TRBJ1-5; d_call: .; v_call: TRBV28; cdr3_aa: CASSDPGNQPQHF; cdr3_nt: TGTGCCAGCAGTGACCCGGGCAATCAGCCCCAGCATTTT
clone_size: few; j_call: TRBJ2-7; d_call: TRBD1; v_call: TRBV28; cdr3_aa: CASSPPGQGLYEQYF; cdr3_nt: TGTGCCAGCAGTCCCCCGGGACAGGGTTTATACGAGCAGTACTTC
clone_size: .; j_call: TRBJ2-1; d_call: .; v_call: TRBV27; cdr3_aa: CASSLSGLEQFF; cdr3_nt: TGTGCCAGCAGTTTATCAGGGTTAGAGCAGTTCTTC
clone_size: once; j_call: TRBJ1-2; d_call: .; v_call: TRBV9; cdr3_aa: CASSVEQGGGYTF; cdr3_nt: TGTGCCAGCAGCGTAGAGCAGGGCGGTGGCTACACCTTC
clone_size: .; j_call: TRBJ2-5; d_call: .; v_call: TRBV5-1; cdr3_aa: CASSRSTGDEETQYF; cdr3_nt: TGCGCCAGCAGCCGGTCGACGGGGGATGAAGAGACCCAGTACTTC
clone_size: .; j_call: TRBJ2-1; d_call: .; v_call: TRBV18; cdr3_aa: CASSQGGSLYNEQFF; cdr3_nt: TGTGCCAGCTCACAGGGCGGCAGCCTGTACAATGAGCAGTTCTTC
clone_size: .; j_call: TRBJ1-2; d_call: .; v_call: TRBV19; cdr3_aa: CASSIWDMGGYTF; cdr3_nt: TGTGCCAGTAGTATTTGGGATATGGGTGGCTACACCTTC
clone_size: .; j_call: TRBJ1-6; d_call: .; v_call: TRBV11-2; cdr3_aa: CASSSDSGFSPLHF; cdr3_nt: TGTGCCAGCAGCTCCGACTCCGGATTCTCACCCCTCCACTTT
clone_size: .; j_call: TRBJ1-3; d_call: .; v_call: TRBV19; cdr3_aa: CASSELFSGNTIYF; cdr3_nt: TGTGCCAGTAGCGAATTATTCTCTGGAAACACCATATATTTT
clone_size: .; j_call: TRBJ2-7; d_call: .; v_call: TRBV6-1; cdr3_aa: CASSSSNLAEQYF; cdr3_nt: TGTGCCAGCAGTTCTAGTAACCTCGCGGAGCAGTACTTC
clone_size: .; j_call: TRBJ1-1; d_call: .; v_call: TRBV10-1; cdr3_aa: CASNQRTRPDTEAFF; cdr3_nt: TGCGCCAGCAACCAGCGAACTAGACCGGACACTGAAGCTTTCTTT
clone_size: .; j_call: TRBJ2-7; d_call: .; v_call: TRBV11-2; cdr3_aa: CASSLNVAYEQYF; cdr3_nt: TGTGCCAGCAGCTTAAACGTGGCCTACGAGCAGTACTTC
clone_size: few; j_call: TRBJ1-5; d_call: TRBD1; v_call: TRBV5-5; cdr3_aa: CASSQYDREGAPQHF; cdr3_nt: TGTGCCAGCAGCCAATACGACAGGGAAGGTGCGCCCCAGCATTTT
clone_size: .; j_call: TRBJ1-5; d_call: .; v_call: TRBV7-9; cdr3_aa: CASSLDSGISNQPQHF; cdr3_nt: TGTGCCAGCAGCTTAGACTCGGGAATTAGCAATCAGCCCCAGCATTTT
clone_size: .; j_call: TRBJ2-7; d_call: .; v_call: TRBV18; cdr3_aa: CASSQGAYEQYF; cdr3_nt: TGTGCCAGCTCACAGGGGGCCTACGAGCAGTACTTC
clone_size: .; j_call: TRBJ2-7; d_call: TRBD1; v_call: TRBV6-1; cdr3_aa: CASSAFGQGAYEQYF; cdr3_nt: TGTGCCAGCAGTGCCTTCGGACAGGGGGCCTACGAGCAGTACTTC
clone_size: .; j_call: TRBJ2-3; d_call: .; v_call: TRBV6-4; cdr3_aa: CASNHSLSSTDTQYF; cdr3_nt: TGTGCCAGCAACCACAGTCTGTCTAGCACAGATACGCAGTATTTT
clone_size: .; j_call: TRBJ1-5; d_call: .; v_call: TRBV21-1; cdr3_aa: CASRGQGARIPNQPQHF; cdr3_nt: TGTGCCAGCAGGGGACAGGGGGCTCGGATTCCCAATCAGCCCCAGCATTTT
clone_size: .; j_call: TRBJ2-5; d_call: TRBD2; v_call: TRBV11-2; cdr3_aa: CASSLGLAGDLETQYF; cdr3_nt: TGTGCCAGCAGCTTGGGGCTAGCGGGGGACCTCGAGACCCAGTACTTC
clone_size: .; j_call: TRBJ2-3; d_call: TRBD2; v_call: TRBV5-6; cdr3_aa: CASSPGGSTDTQYF; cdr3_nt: TGTGCCAGCAGCCCGGGGGGGAGCACAGATACGCAGTATTTT
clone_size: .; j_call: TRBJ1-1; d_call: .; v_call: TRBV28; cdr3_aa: CASSLPGHTEAFF; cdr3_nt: TGTGCCAGCAGTTTGCCAGGTCACACTGAAGCTTTCTTT
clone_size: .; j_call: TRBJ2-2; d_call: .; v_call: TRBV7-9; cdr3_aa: CASSPTGELFF; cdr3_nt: TGTGCCAGCAGCCCGACCGGGGAGCTGTTTTTT